This T cell receptor (beta chain) was observed in a study of monozygotic twins with cystic fibrosis. The CDR3 sequence is 13 residues long. V was clipped by 3 bases and J by 5 bases, with 10 bases between them. Germline CDR1 KGHSH, CDR2 LQKENI. Using immunoSEQ multiplex PCR, the repertoire was profiled, and TCRdb retains in-frame clones only, with some absent. Of around 36,000 clones listed, approximately 72% are singletons. Points on this clone: Its antigen remains unidentified.

Notes on the study in general: In 13 of 16 pairs, V gene usage was closest to the co-twin's. The repertoire was suggested to be naive-dominated, clonality median about 0.009.

The chain is built from TRBV18 and TRBJ1-2, with TRBD1 as a possible D gene (5 bases). The origin of this receptor is a girl aged 5 to 17 with cystic fibrosis. Sample: blood. CDR3 nucleotide sequence: TGTGCCAGCTCACCGGGACGGTTATATGGCTACACCTTC. It codes for CASSPGRLYGYTF.